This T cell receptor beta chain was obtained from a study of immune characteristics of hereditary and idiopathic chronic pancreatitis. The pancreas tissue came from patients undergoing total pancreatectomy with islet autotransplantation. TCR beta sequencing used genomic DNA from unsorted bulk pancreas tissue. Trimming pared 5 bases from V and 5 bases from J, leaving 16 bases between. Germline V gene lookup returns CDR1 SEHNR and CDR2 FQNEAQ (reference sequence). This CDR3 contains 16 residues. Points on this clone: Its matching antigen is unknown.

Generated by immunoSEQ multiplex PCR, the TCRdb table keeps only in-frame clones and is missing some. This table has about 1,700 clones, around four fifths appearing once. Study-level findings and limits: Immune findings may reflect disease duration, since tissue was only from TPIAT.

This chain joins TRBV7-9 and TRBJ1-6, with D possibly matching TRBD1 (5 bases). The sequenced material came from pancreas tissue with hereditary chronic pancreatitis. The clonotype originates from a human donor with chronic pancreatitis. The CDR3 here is CASSPGGARNNSPLHF. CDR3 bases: TGTGCCAGCAGCCCCGGTGGGGCTAGGAATAATTCACCCCTCCACTTT.